These 21 T cell receptor beta chains share one sample of origin, sequenced in a study of blood T cell repertoires in COVID-19. Sequencing used immunoSEQ multiplex PCR; TCRdb keeps in-frame clones, though not all of them. The sample holds roughly 87,000 clones, approximately 80% seen once. Sequenced sample: peripheral blood. These TCRs come from a woman aged 70-85 years with acute or convalescent COVID-19.

This clone was picked up one time. The chain links TRBV19 to TRBJ2-5; TRBD2 agrees at 13 bases. The CDR3 spans 17 residues. Germline assignment: CDR1 LNHDA and CDR2 SQIVND (reference sequence). With 6 bases clipped from V and 4 bases from J, the junction kept 11 bases outside the gene matches. CDR3 sequence: CASRRLAGGGRGETQYF. The CDR3 nucleotides are TGTGCCAGTAGACGACTAGCGGGGGGAGGTCGGGGAGAGACCCAGTACTTC.

This chain links TRBV28 with TRBJ2-7, with a possible D match to TRBD1 (6 bases). CDR1 is MDHEN and CDR2 is SYDVKM in the germline V gene. With 6 bases removed from V and 5 bases from J, the gap between germline ends came to 14 bases. This CDR3 spans 13 amino acids. CDR3 region: CASSQTGLDEQYF. CDR3 nucleotide sequence: TGTGCCAGCAGCCAAACAGGGTTGGACGAGCAGTACTTC.

This chain joins TRBV5-1 and TRBJ1-3, with 7 nucleotides matching TRBD1. The CDR3 runs 16 residues. Germline V gene sequence: CDR1 SGHRS, CDR2 YFSETQ. Trimming at V came to 4 bases and at J to 0 bases, leaving 7 bases not matched to a gene. The CDR3, as DNA: TGCGCCAGCAGCGTACTGGGACAGACCTCTGGAAACACCATATATTTT. It is translated as CASSVLGQTSGNTIYF.

The rearrangement uses TRBV18 and TRBJ2-7; 8 nucleotides align to TRBD1. After removal of 5 bases from V and 5 bases from J, the junction contained 2 bases not matched to a gene. From germline, CDR1 is KGHSH and CDR2 LQKENI. The CDR3 is 12 residues long. As DNA, the CDR3 is TGTGCCAGCTCAGAGGACAGGGACGAGCAGTACTTC. This gives the protein CASSEDRDEQYF.

This chain connects TRBV2 to TRBJ1-2, with D perhaps TRBD1 (5 bases). CDR3 length equals 14 residues. The germline V and J ends were trimmed by 8 bases and 8 bases, with 21 bases remaining between them. CDR1 SNHLY and CDR2 FYNNEI come from the germline V gene. For the CDR3, the DNA is TGTGCCAGCTGTTGGAACCAAGGCTCAGGGGGCTACACCTTC. It yields the protein CASCWNQGSGGYTF.

V is TRBV27 and J is TRBJ1-1; perhaps TRBD1 as D (5 bases). Germline V gene data show CDR1 as MNHEY and CDR2 as SMNVEV (reference sequence). This CDR3 is 16 amino acids long. The V end was cut by 6 bases, the J end by 5 bases, with 22 bases between. The CDR3 DNA reads TGTGCCAGCAGAGGGCTTGGGGCGGGGGAGAGGACTGAAGCTTTCTTT. This codes for CASRGLGAGERTEAFF.

The rearrangement uses TRBV2 and TRBJ2-5; a weak D match, TRBD1 (5 bases). Germline assignment: CDR1 SNHLY and CDR2 FYNNEI. The CDR3 covers 14 residues. Trimming stripped 3 bases from V and 3 bases from J, with 11 bases between. The CDR3 DNA reads as TGTGCCAGCAGTGATAGGGGTGGGGAAGAGACCCAGTACTTC. This sequence encodes CASSDRGGEETQYF.

Here the CDR3 DNA reads TGTGCCAGCAGCTTGGGGGGAATGGCCTACGAGCAGTACTTC. Translation gives CASSLGGMAYEQYF. The V gene is TRBV7-8, the J gene TRBJ2-7, with TRBD2 as a possible D gene (6 bases). Deletions cut 3 bases from V and 2 bases from J, with 11 bases between. This CDR3 region has 14 residues. CDR1 is SGHVS and CDR2 is FQNEAQ in the germline V gene.

This clone was recorded many times. The chain is built from TRBV9 and TRBJ2-2; a possible D gene is TRBD2 (6 bases). CDR3 size: 15 residues. V lost 4 bases and J lost 6, with 16 bases in between. Looked up from germline, CDR1 is SGDLS and CDR2 is YYNGEE. The CDR3 reads CASSYGTPGAGELFF. The DNA for the CDR3 is TGTGCCAGCAGCTACGGGACCCCGGGGGCCGGGGAGCTGTTTTTT.

This rearrangement joins TRBV18 to TRBJ2-7, with unresolved D. Trimming cost V 3 bases and J 4 bases, with 7 bases left between them. From germline, CDR1 is KGHSH and CDR2 LQKENI. The CDR3 has 12 amino acids. The CDR3: CASSPNFYEQYF. The CDR3 coding sequence is TGTGCCAGCTCACCCAATTTTTACGAGCAGTACTTC.

This rearrangement joins TRBV3-1 (or the pseudogene TRBV3-2) to TRBJ1-6; the D is unclear. The CDR3 extends over 14 amino acids. V lost 2 bases and J 10 bases, leaving 12 bases between the germline ends. Germline CDR1 reads LGHDT; CDR2 reads YNNKEL (reference sequence). DNA for the CDR3: TGTGCCAGCAGCCAACTAGGCGGGAGCTCACCCCTCCACTTT. This sequence encodes CASSQLGGSSPLHF.

This chain links TRBV3-1 (or the pseudogene TRBV3-2) with TRBJ2-7; 9 bases line up with TRBD2. Germline V gene lookup returns CDR1 LGHDT and CDR2 YNNKEL (reference sequence). This CDR3 is built from 15 residues. The J segment lost 0 bases and the V segment lost 1 base, leaving 1 base of the junction unmatched. The DNA for the CDR3 is TGTGCCAGCAGCCAAGGACTAGCGGTCTCCTACGAGCAGTACTTC. The encoded protein is CASSQGLAVSYEQYF.

The CDR3 spells CASGFEGAAAFF. The CDR3 DNA sequence: TGTGCTAGTGGTTTTGAGGGGGCAGCGGCTTTCTTT. The chain recombines TRBV12-5 with TRBJ1-1, with TRBD1 identical over 7 bases. J was trimmed by 11 bases and V by 3 bases; bases with no gene match: 6. The length of the CDR3 is 12 residues. CDR1 and CDR2 (germline): LGHNT, FRNRAP.

This sequence joins TRBV7-2 and TRBJ2-3; 13 positions match TRBD2. With 6 bases clipped from V and 2 bases from J, the junction kept 5 bases outside the gene matches. This CDR3 is built from 16 residues. Germline lookup yields CDR1 SGHTA and CDR2 FQGNSA. The chain's CDR3 is CASRQGLAGFTDTQYF. The CDR3 nucleotides are TGTGCCAGCAGACAGGGACTAGCGGGGTTCACAGATACGCAGTATTTT.

V is TRBV15 and J is TRBJ2-7; D gene uncertain. This CDR3 has 13 residues. Germline loops: CDR1 LNHNV, CDR2 YYDKDF (reference sequence). Trimming removed 6 bases from V and 0 bases from J, with 9 bases in between. This CDR3 is CATSSPSSYEQYF. The CDR3 region has the DNA TGTGCCACCAGTAGCCCCTCCTCCTACGAGCAGTACTTC.

The chain is built from TRBV7-2 and TRBJ1-1; the D gene is possibly TRBD1 (5 bases). Germline V CDR1 and CDR2: SGHTA, FQGNSA. V lost 6 bases, J lost 4 bases, and 15 bases lay in between. CDR3 size: 14 residues. CDR3: CASSPQGSGTEAFF. In nucleotides, the CDR3 is TGTGCCAGCAGTCCGCAGGGTAGTGGCACTGAAGCTTTCTTT.

V is TRBV19 and J is TRBJ2-3; a weak D match, TRBD1 (7 bases). CDR3 length equals 15 residues. Trimming removed 5 bases from V and 1 base from J, with 13 bases in between. Germline V lookup: CDR1 LNHDA, CDR2 SQIVND (reference sequence). In nucleotides, the CDR3 is TGTGCCAGTAGTGTTTCCAGGGGGGGCACAGATACGCAGTATTTT. It translates to CASSVSRGGTDTQYF.

This clone was seen only a few times. The chain employs TRBV27 and TRBJ1-5; 7 bases map to TRBD1. The ends lost 2 bases at V and 4 bases at J; junction bases unmatched: 5. Germline loops: CDR1 MNHEY, CDR2 SMNVEV (reference sequence). This CDR3 region has 15 residues. CDR3 DNA: TGTGCCAGCAGTTTACTGGGACAGCAAAATCAGCCCCAGCATTTT. This gives the protein CASSLLGQQNQPQHF.

The V call is TRBV2, the J call TRBJ1-4; 7 nucleotides match TRBD1. V lost 6 bases to trimming and J lost 8 bases; unmatched junction nucleotides: 6. The CDR3 consists of 13 residues. CDR1 is SNHLY, CDR2 FYNNEI, per germline. CDR3 region: CASRATGDEKLFF. The CDR3 nucleotides read TGTGCCAGCAGAGCTACAGGGGACGAAAAACTGTTTTTT.

The chain has TRBV9 and TRBJ1-2, with D tentatively TRBD1 (6 bases). Germline V gene data show CDR1 as SGDLS and CDR2 as YYNGEE. This CDR3 has 12 amino acids. V dropped 0 bases and J dropped 7 bases, with 7 bases sitting between them. The CDR3: CASSVVGGGYTF. The CDR3 DNA reads TGTGCCAGCAGCGTAGTAGGGGGTGGCTACACCTTC. The entire variable domain, with the rest obtained from reference TRBV9 and TRBJ1-2, is as follows: DSGVTQTPKHLITATGQRVTLRCSPRSGDLSVYWYQQSLDQGLQFLIQYYNGEERAKGNILERFSAQQFPDLHSELNLSSLELGDSALYFCASSVVGGGYTFGSGTRLTVV.

This chain connects TRBV19 to TRBJ2-3, with 9 bases matching TRBD2. J lost 5 bases, V lost 1 base, and 7 bases had no gene match. Looked up from germline, CDR1 is LNHDA and CDR2 is SQIVND (reference sequence). CDR3 length equals 16 residues. The CDR3 coding sequence is TGTGCCAGTAGTATAGGTGCGGGGGGGGCCGGAGATACGCAGTATTTT. Its protein is CASSIGAGGAGDTQYF.